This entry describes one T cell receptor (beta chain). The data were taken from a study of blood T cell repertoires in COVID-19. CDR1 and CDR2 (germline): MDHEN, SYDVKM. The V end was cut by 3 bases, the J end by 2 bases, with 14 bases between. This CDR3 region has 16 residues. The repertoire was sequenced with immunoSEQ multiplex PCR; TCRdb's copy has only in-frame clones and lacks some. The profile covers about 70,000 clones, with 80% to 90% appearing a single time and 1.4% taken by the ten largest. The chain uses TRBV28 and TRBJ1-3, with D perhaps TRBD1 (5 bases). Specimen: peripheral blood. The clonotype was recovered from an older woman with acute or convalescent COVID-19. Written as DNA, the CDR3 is TGTGCCAGCAGTTTCAGGGTACGCTTGACTGGAAACACCATATATTTT. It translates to CASSFRVRLTGNTIYF.